This T cell receptor (beta chain) was documented in a study of technical replicates of blood from several donors. The data were produced by immunoSEQ multiplex PCR, yet TCRdb's version contains in-frame clones alone and is incomplete. The sample has 70,000 to 95,000 clones; about 95% are singletons. The CDR3 length is 13 residues. CDR1 is MNHNS, CDR2 SASEGT, per germline. Trimming stripped 8 bases from V and 5 bases from J, with 13 bases between. The V call is TRBV6-1, the J call TRBJ1-5; a possible D gene is TRBD1 (6 bases). This clonotype originated in a human donor in good health. The specimen was T cells isolated from PBMCs. This CDR3 is CASSNRDDQPQHF. The DNA for the CDR3 is TGTGCCAGCTCAAACAGGGATGATCAGCCCCAGCATTTT.